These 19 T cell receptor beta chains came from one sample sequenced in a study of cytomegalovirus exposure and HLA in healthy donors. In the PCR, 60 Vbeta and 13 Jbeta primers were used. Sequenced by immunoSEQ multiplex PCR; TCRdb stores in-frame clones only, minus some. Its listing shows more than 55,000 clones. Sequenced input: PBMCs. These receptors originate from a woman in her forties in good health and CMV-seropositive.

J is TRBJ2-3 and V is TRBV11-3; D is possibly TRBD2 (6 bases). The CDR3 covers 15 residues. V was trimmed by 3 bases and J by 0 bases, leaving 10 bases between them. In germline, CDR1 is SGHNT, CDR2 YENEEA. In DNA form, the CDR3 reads TGTGCCAGCAGCTTGCGGGCGGGAAGCACAGATACGCAGTATTTT. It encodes CASSLRAGSTDTQYF.

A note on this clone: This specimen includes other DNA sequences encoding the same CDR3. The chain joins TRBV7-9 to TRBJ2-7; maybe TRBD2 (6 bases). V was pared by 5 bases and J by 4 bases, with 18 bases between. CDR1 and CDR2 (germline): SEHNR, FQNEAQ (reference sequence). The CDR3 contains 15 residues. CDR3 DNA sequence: TGTGCCAGCAGCCGAGAAGGATTGGGAGGATACGAGCAGTACTTC. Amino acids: CASSREGLGGYEQYF. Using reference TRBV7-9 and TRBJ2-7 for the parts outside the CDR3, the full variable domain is DTGVSQNPRHKITKRGQNVTFRCDPISEHNRLYWYRQTLGQGPEFLTYFQNEAQLEKSRLLSDRFSAERPKGSFSTLEIQRTEQGDSAMYLCASSREGLGGYEQYFGPGTRLTVT.

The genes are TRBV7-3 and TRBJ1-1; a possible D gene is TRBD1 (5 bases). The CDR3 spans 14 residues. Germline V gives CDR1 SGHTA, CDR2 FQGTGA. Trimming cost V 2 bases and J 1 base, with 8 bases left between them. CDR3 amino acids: CASSLGAENTEAFF. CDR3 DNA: TGTGCCAGCAGCTTAGGGGCGGAGAACACTGAAGCTTTCTTT. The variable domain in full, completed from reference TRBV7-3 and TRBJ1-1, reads GAGVSQTPSNKVTEKGKYVELRCDPISGHTALYWYRQSLGQGPEFLIYFQGTGAADDSGLPNDRFFAVRPEGSVSTLKIQRTERGDSAVYLCASSLGAENTEAFFGQGTRLTVV.

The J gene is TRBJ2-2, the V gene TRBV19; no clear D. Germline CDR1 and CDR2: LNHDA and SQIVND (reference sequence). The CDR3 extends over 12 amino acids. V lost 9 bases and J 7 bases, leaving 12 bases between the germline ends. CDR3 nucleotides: TGTGCCAGCACAAAGCGCGGCGGGGAGCTGTTTTTT. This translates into CASTKRGGELFF.

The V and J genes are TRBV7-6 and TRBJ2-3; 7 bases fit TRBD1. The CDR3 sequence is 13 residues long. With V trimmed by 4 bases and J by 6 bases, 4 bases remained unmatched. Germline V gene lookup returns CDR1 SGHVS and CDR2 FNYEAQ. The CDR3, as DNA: TGTGCCAGCAGCTCCGACAGGGAGGATACGCAGTATTTT. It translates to CASSSDREDTQYF.

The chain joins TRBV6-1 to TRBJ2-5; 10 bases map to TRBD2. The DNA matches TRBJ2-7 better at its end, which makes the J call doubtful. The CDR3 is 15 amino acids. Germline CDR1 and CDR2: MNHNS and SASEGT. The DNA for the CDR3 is TGTGCCAGCACTAGCGGGGGCATTACCACCTACGAGCAGTACTTC. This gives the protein CASTSGGITTYEQYF.

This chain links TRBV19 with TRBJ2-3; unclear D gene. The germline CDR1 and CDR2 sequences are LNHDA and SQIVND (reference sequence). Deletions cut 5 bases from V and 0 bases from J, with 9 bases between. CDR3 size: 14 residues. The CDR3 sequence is CASSSQISTDTQYF. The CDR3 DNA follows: TGTGCCAGTAGTTCACAGATTAGCACAGATACGCAGTATTTT.

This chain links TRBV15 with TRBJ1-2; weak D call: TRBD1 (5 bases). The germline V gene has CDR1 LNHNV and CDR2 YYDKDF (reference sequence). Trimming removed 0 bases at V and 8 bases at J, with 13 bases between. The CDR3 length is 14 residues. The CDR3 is CATSRDLGGVGYTF. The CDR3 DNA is TGTGCCACCAGCAGAGATCTAGGAGGGGTGGGCTACACCTTC.

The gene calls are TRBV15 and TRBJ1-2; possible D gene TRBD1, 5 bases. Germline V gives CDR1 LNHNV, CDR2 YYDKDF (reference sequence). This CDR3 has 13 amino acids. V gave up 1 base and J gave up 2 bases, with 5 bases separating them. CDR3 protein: CATSRAGNYGYTF. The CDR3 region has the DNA TGTGCCACCAGCAGAGCAGGGAACTATGGCTACACCTTC. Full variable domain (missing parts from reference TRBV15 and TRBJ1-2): DAMVIQNPRYQVTQFGKPVTLSCSQTLNHNVMYWYQQKSSQAPKLLFHYYDKDFNNEADTPDNFQSRRPNTSFCFLDIRSPGLGDTAMYLCATSRAGNYGYTFGSGTRLTVV.

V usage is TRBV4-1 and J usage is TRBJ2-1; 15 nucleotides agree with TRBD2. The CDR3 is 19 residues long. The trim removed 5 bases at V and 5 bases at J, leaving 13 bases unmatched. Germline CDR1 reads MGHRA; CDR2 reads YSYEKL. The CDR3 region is CASSLGLAGGPSKNNEQFF. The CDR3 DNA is TGCGCCAGCAGCTTAGGACTAGCGGGAGGGCCAAGTAAGAACAATGAGCAGTTCTTC.

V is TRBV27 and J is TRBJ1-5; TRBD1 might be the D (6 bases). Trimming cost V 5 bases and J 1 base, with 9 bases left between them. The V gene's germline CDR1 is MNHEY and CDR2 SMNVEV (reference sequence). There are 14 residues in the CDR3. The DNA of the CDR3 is TGTGCCAGCAGTATTACAGGGAGCAATCAGCCCCAGCATTTT. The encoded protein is CASSITGSNQPQHF.

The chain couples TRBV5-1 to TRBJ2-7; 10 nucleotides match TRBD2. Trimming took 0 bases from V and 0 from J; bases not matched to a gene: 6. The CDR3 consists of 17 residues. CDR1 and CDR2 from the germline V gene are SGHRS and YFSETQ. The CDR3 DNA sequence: TGCGCCAGCAGCTTGGGTCTAGCGGGGGCCCTCTCCTACGAGCAGTACTTC. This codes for CASSLGLAGALSYEQYF.

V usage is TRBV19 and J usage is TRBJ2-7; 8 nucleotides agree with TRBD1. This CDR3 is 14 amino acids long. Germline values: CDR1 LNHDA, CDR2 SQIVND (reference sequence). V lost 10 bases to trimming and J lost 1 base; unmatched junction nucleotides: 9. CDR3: CATSRQGYSYEQYF. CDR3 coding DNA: TGTGCCACTTCGAGACAGGGGTATTCCTACGAGCAGTACTTC.

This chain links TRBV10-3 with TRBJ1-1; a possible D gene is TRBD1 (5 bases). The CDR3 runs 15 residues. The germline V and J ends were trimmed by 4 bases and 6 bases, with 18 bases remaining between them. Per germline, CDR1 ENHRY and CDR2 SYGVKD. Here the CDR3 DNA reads TGTGCCATCAGTGCTTCAGACATAGGGGTCGCTGAAGCTTTCTTT. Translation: CAISASDIGVAEAFF.

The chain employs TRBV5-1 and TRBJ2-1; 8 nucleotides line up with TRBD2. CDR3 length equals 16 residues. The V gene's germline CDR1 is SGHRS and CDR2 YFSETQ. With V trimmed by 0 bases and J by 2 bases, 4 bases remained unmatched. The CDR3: CASSLGRRGAYNEQFF. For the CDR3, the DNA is TGCGCCAGCAGCTTGGGACGGCGGGGGGCCTACAATGAGCAGTTCTTC.

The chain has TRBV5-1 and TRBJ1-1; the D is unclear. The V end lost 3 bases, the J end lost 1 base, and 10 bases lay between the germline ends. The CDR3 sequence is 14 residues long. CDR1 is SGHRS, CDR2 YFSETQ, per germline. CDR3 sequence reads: CASSSGNPNTEAFF. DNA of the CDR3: TGCGCCAGCAGCTCCGGTAATCCGAACACTGAAGCTTTCTTT.

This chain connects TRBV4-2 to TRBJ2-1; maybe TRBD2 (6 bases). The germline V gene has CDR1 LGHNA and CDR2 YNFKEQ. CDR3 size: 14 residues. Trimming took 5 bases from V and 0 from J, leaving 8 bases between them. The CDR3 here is CASSGEDSYNEQFF. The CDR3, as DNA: TGTGCCAGCAGCGGGGAGGACTCCTACAATGAGCAGTTCTTC.

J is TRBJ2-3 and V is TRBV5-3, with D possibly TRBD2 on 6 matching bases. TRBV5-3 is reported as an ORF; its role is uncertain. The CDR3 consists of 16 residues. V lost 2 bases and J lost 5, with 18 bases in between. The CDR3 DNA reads TGTGCCAGAAGCTTCGGAGGGGTGGTGGCGCAAGATACGCAGTATTTT. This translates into CARSFGGVVAQDTQYF.

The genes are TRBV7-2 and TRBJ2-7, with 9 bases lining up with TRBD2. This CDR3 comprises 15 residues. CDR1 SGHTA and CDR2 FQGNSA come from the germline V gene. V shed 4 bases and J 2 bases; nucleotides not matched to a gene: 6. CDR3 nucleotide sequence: TGTGCCAGCAGCTGGAGCGGGGGGCCAACCTACGAGCAGTACTTC. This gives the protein CASSWSGGPTYEQYF.